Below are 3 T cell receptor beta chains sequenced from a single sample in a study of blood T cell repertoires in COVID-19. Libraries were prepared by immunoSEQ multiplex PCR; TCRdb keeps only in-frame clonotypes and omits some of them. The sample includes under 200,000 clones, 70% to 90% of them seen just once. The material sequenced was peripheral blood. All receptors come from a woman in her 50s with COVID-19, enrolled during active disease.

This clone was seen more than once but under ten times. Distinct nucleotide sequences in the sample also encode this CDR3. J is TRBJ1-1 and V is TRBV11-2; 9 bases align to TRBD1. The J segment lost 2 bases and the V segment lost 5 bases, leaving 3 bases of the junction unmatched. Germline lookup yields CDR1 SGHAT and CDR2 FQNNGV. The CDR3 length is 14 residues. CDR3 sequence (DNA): TGTGCCAGCAGCCAGGGACAGGGAAACACTGAAGCTTTCTTT. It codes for CASSQGQGNTEAFF.

CDR3 bases: TGTGCCAGCAATAGGGCGGGGGCAGCCGGGGAGCTGTTTTTT. Its translation: CASNRAGAAGELFF. This chain uses TRBV6-5 with TRBJ2-2, with D tentatively TRBD2 (7 bases). CDR1 and CDR2 from the germline V gene are MNHEY and SVGAGI. This CDR3 region has 14 residues. Trimming pared 7 bases from V and 6 bases from J, leaving 15 bases between.

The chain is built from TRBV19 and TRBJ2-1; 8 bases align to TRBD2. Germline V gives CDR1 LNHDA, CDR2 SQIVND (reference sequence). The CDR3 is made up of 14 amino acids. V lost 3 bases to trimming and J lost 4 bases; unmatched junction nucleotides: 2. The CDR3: CASSMTGGYNEQFF. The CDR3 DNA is TGTGCCAGTAGTATGACGGGGGGGTACAATGAGCAGTTCTTC.